The 21 T cell receptor beta chains presented below share a single source sample, sequenced in a study of cytomegalovirus exposure and HLA in healthy donors. PCR employed 60 Vbeta and 13 Jbeta primers. Generated by immunoSEQ multiplex PCR, the TCRdb table keeps only in-frame clones and is missing some. The sample lists about 89,000 clones; 74% were seen once. Sequenced material: PBMCs. Receptors originate from a male donor in good health and CMV-seronegative.

This clone was seen once. At one end the junction does not follow the germline gene, possibly because of a read error. V is TRBV28 and J is TRBJ2-1; D uncertain. CDR3 size: 15 residues. CDR1 MDHEN and CDR2 SYDVKM come from the germline V gene. CDR3 protein: CASCLDMAHNNEQFF. The CDR3 DNA sequence: TGTGCCAGCTGTTTAGACATGGCCCACAACAATGAGCAGTTCTTC.

The sample holds a few counts of this clone. The genes are TRBV6-5 and TRBJ2-2, with D uncertain. Trimming removed 10 bases from V and 1 base from J, with 10 bases in between. CDR3 size: 13 residues. Germline CDR1 MNHEY, CDR2 SVGAGI. The CDR3 bases are TGTGCCACCGGAGTGAGGAACACCGGGGAGCTGTTTTTT. This gives the protein CATGVRNTGELFF.

The table lists this clone with a count of one. The chain couples TRBV6-1 to TRBJ1-2; 7 nucleotides agree with TRBD1. The trim removed 5 bases at V and 8 bases at J, leaving 5 bases unmatched. The germline gives CDR1 MNHNS, CDR2 SASEGT. This CDR3 spans 12 amino acids. The CDR3 coding sequence is TGTGCCAGCAGTCACAGGGGAGTGGGCTACACCTTC. Its translation is CASSHRGVGYTF.

There are a few counts of this clone. The chain recombines TRBV7-9 with TRBJ2-3, with 7 bases fitting TRBD2. From germline, CDR1 is SEHNR and CDR2 FQNEAQ (reference sequence). The CDR3 length is 16 residues. V lost 4 bases and J lost 4; bases outside the gene matches: 11. CDR3 amino acids: CASSYGGLGASDTQYF. CDR3 in DNA: TGTGCCAGCAGCTACGGTGGACTAGGGGCCTCAGATACGCAGTATTTT.

The rearrangement uses TRBV28 and TRBJ2-1, with TRBD2 identical over 9 bases. CDR3 size: 14 residues. After removal of 5 bases from V and 6 bases from J, the junction contained 5 bases not matched to a gene. Germline V gene data show CDR1 as MDHEN and CDR2 as SYDVKM. The CDR3 DNA reads TGTGCCAGCAGTCCCCGTAGCGGGAGCAATGAGCAGTTCTTC. This codes for CASSPRSGSNEQFF.

V and J are TRBV20-1 and TRBJ1-1, with D tentatively TRBD1 (5 bases). The germline V gene has CDR1 DFQATT and CDR2 SNEGSKA (reference sequence). CDR3 length equals 10 residues. V was clipped by 6 bases and J by 6 bases, with 8 bases between them. In DNA form, the CDR3 reads TGCAGTGCGCGGGACCCTGAAGCTTTCTTT. Protein sequence: CSARDPEAFF.

This chain joins TRBV6-5 and TRBJ2-7; possibly TRBD1 for D (6 bases). Germline values: CDR1 MNHEY, CDR2 SVGAGI. V lost 0 bases and J 6 bases, leaving 15 bases between the germline ends. The CDR3 sequence is 15 residues long. CDR3 protein: CASSYSVTGGGEQYF. CDR3 bases: TGTGCCAGCAGTTACTCAGTCACTGGGGGCGGCGAGCAGTACTTC.

The chain couples TRBV27 to TRBJ2-2; D unresolved. Germline-derived CDR1 and CDR2 are MNHEY and SMNVEV (reference sequence). CDR3 length: 13 residues. Trimming took 1 base from V and 4 from J, leaving 4 bases between them. The CDR3 spells CASSLYRTGELFF. The CDR3 region has the DNA TGTGCCAGCAGTTTATATCGCACCGGGGAGCTGTTTTTT.

J is TRBJ1-5 and V is TRBV15; D is unresolved. Germline V gene sequence: CDR1 LNHNV, CDR2 YYDKDF (reference sequence). This CDR3 spans 15 amino acids. Trimming shortened V by 0 bases and J by 0 bases, and 6 bases separated the two germline ends. The CDR3 DNA follows: TGTGCCACCAGCAGAGATGTCATTAGCAATCAGCCCCAGCATTTT. Translated, it gives CATSRDVISNQPQHF.

The chain links TRBV5-1 to TRBJ2-7; TRBD1 aligns across 9 bases. This CDR3 is 18 amino acids long. The V segment lost 0 bases and the J segment 0 bases; nucleotides outside the gene matches: 10. The germline V gene has CDR1 SGHRS and CDR2 YFSETQ. CDR3 protein: CASSLVGPGTGSSYEQYF. CDR3 nucleotide sequence: TGCGCCAGCAGCTTGGTAGGTCCCGGGACAGGGAGCTCCTACGAGCAGTACTTC.

This clone has just a few counts. The chain links TRBV6-1 to TRBJ1-1, with a tentative D call TRBD1 (6 bases). CDR1 is MNHNS and CDR2 is SASEGT in the germline V gene. V was cut by 8 bases and J by 8 bases, with 15 bases left in between. CDR3 length: 12 residues. This chain's CDR3 is CASGDGTPEAFF. The CDR3 DNA reads as TGTGCCAGCGGGGACGGGACACCGGAAGCTTTCTTT.

The CDR3 bases are TGTGCCAGCTCCGGGACATGGGAGGGAGAGGAGCAGTTCTTC. Protein: CASSGTWEGEEQFF. This chain links TRBV6-5 with TRBJ2-1; weak D call: TRBD2 (7 bases). Per the germline V gene, CDR1 is MNHEY and CDR2 is SVGAGI. The CDR3 contains 14 residues. Trimming removed 8 bases at V and 10 bases at J, with 21 bases between.

This chain links TRBV13 with TRBJ2-7, with 8 bases identical to TRBD1. After removal of 5 bases from V and 7 bases from J, the junction contained 13 bases not matched to a gene. Per germline, CDR1 PRHDT and CDR2 FYEKMQ (reference sequence). This CDR3 has 15 residues. CDR3 nucleotides: TGTGCCAGCAGCCATGACAGGGGCCTGGATCGTGAGCAGTACTTC. Residues: CASSHDRGLDREQYF. Based on the CDR3 plus reference TRBV13 and TRBJ2-7, the full variable domain is AAGVIQSPRHLIKEKRETATLKCYPIPRHDTVYWYQQGPGQDPQFLISFYEKMQSDKGSIPDRFSAQQFSDYHSELNMSSLELGDSALYFCASSHDRGLDREQYFGPGTRLTVT.

The chain couples TRBV5-1 to TRBJ2-6, with D tentatively TRBD1 (6 bases). This CDR3 has 17 amino acids. The V end was cut by 4 bases, the J end by 0 bases, with 14 bases between. Germline V gene data show CDR1 as SGHRS and CDR2 as YFSETQ. As DNA, the CDR3 is TGCGCCAGCAGCCCCAGACAGGTTTTCTCTGGGGCCAACGTCCTGACTTTC. This codes for CASSPRQVFSGANVLTF. The variable domain in full, with the rest retrieved from reference TRBV5-1 and TRBJ2-6, is KAGVTQTPRYLIKTRGQQVTLSCSPISGHRSVSWYQQTPGQGLQFLFEYFSETQRNKGNFPGRFSGRQFSNSRSEMNVSTLELGDSALYLCASSPRQVFSGANVLTFGAGSRLTVL.

This rearrangement joins TRBV7-9 to TRBJ1-4; D gene ambiguous. This CDR3 spans 15 amino acids. Trimming removed 1 base at V and 0 bases at J, with 6 bases between. Per germline, CDR1 SEHNR and CDR2 FQNEAQ (reference sequence). The CDR3: CASSLGESTNEKLFF. CDR3 DNA sequence: TGTGCCAGCAGCTTAGGAGAGTCAACTAATGAAAAACTGTTTTTT.

This clone was counted a few times. V and J are TRBV7-9 and TRBJ2-2; D is perhaps TRBD1 (5 bases). Per germline, CDR1 SEHNR and CDR2 FQNEAQ (reference sequence). The CDR3 extends over 19 amino acids. V lost 1 base and J 3 bases, leaving 21 bases between the germline ends. The CDR3 reads CASSLVFKGKIGDTGELFF. DNA for the CDR3: TGTGCCAGCAGCTTAGTTTTTAAAGGGAAGATAGGGGACACCGGGGAGCTGTTTTTT. Variable domain in full (rest from reference TRBV7-9 and TRBJ2-2): DTGVSQNPRHKITKRGQNVTFRCDPISEHNRLYWYRQTLGQGPEFLTYFQNEAQLEKSRLLSDRFSAERPKGSFSTLEIQRTEQGDSAMYLCASSLVFKGKIGDTGELFFGEGSRLTVL.

The chain combines TRBV5-5 with TRBJ2-7, with D possibly being TRBD1 (5 bases). The germline V and J ends were trimmed by 2 bases and 0 bases, with 18 bases remaining between them. The CDR3 loop spans 17 amino acids. CDR1 and CDR2 (germline): SGHKS, YYEKEE (reference sequence). The CDR3 region has the DNA TGTGCCAGCAGCTTACACACATCAGGGTTGAGCTCCTACGAGCAGTACTTC. It is translated as CASSLHTSGLSSYEQYF.

The chain combines TRBV28 with TRBJ2-3; the D is unclear. The length of the CDR3 is 14 residues. Trimming removed 7 bases from V and 0 bases from J, with 11 bases in between. Germline CDR1 reads MDHEN; CDR2 reads SYDVKM. The DNA of the CDR3 is TGTGCCAGCATAGGAGAGATAAGCACAGATACGCAGTATTTT. It specifies CASIGEISTDTQYF.

The chain couples TRBV28 to TRBJ2-1; D unclear. The V and J ends lost 1 base and 8 bases respectively, with 3 bases between them. The V gene's germline CDR1 is MDHEN and CDR2 SYDVKM. The CDR3 has 11 residues. The CDR3 sequence is CASSLSHEQFF. The CDR3, as DNA: TGTGCCAGCAGTTTATCTCATGAGCAGTTCTTC.

This chain uses TRBV28 with TRBJ2-1; tentative D call: TRBD1 (8 bases). CDR3 length equals 12 residues. Per germline, CDR1 MDHEN and CDR2 SYDVKM. V lost 5 bases, J lost 15 bases, and 17 bases lay in between. The CDR3: CASSHDRGGRFF. For the CDR3, the DNA is TGTGCCAGCAGTCACGACAGGGGAGGGCGGTTCTTC.

The rearrangement joins TRBV7-2 to TRBJ2-5; 9 bases fit TRBD2. The trim removed 4 bases at V and 4 bases at J, leaving 4 bases unmatched. Germline assignment: CDR1 SGHTA and CDR2 FQGNSA. The CDR3 extends over 14 amino acids. The CDR3, as DNA: TGTGCCAGCAGCTCGGGACTAGCTCGAGAGACCCAGTACTTC. Its protein is CASSSGLARETQYF. Together with reference TRBV7-2 and TRBJ2-5, the CDR3 gives the full variable domain: GAGVSQSPSNKVTEKGKDVELRCDPISGHTALYWYRQSLGQGLEFLIYFQGNSAPDKSGLPSDRFSAERTGGSVSTLTIQRTQQEDSAVYLCASSSGLARETQYFGPGTRLLVL.